This paragraph covers one TCR beta chain sequence. Trimming left V 4 bases short and J 4 bases short, with 14 bases between. The CDR3 sequence is 14 residues long. The germline V gene encodes CDR1 SGHRS and CDR2 YFSETQ. Clones were read by immunoSEQ multiplex PCR, and TCRdb kept only the in-frame ones, dropping some. The sample shows about 40,000 clones, over 80% of them seen only once. This record belongs to a study of blood T cell repertoires in COVID-19. Study context: Spain, Italy and the United States supplied samples that represented acute and convalescent COVID-19.

The specimen sequenced was peripheral blood. The V call is TRBV5-1, the J call TRBJ1-1; D gene ambiguous. The origin of this receptor is a woman aged 65 to 85 with acute or convalescent COVID-19. The CDR3 is CASSPSGGATEAFF. Here the CDR3 DNA reads TGCGCCAGCAGCCCGTCAGGAGGAGCCACTGAAGCTTTCTTT.